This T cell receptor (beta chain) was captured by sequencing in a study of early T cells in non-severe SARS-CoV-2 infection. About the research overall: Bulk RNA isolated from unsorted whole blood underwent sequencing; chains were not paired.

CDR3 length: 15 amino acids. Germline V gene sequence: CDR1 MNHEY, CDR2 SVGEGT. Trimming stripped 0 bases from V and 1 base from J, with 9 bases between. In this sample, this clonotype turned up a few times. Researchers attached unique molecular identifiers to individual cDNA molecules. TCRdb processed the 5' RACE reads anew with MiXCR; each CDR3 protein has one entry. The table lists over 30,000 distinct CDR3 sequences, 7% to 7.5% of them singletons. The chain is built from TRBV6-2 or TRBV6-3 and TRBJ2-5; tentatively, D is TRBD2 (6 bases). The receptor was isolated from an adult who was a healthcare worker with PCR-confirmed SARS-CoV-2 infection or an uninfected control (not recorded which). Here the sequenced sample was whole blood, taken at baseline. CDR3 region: CASSYSGLLQETQYF. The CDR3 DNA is TGTGCCAGCAGTTACTCGGGACTTCTCCAAGAGACCCAGTACTTC.